This T cell receptor (beta chain) was observed in a study of CD8 T cells in ankylosing spondylitis. The CDR3 extends over 14 amino acids. Trimming took 0 bases from V and 6 from J; bases not matched to a gene: 1. Germline V lookup: CDR1 MRHNA, CDR2 SNTAGT. This clonotype showed up just a few times. TCRdb processed the 5' RACE reads anew with MiXCR; each CDR3 protein has one entry. The sample consists of some 270,000 distinct CDR3 sequences, roughly a third of them appearing once. The specimen sequenced was blood, either unsorted or a sorted T cell fraction (not recorded which). This TCR was recovered from a male donor with ankylosing spondylitis or in good health (not recorded which). The J gene is TRBJ2-1, the V gene TRBV6-4; 8 bases map to TRBD2. The CDR3 region is CASSDSGTSNEQFF. DNA for the CDR3: TGTGCCAGCAGTGACTCCGGGACTAGCAATGAGCAGTTCTTC.